This passage covers 15 T cell receptor beta chains from one sample sequenced in a study of technical replicates of blood from a few donors. Sequencing used immunoSEQ multiplex PCR; TCRdb keeps in-frame clones, though not all of them. In the table there are tens of thousands of clones, approximately 95% of which are singletons. Sequenced input: T cells isolated from PBMCs. Source of these receptors: a human donor in good health.

The V gene is TRBV7-9, the J gene TRBJ1-2; D unclear. This CDR3 region has 14 residues. The germline CDR1 and CDR2 sequences are SEHNR and FQNEAQ (reference sequence). Trimming removed 4 bases at V and 4 bases at J, with 13 bases between. CDR3 coding DNA: TGTGCCAGCAGCTCAAGTGAGATTTTCTATGGCTACACCTTC. This translates into CASSSSEIFYGYTF.

The rearrangement joins TRBV4-1 to TRBJ1-1; D is undetermined. Looked up from germline, CDR1 is MGHRA and CDR2 is YSYEKL. V lost 1 base and J lost 7, with 16 bases in between. This CDR3 has 15 amino acids. This chain's CDR3 is CASSQGAGSLDEAFF. CDR3 in DNA: TGCGCCAGCAGCCAAGGCGCGGGCAGTTTGGATGAAGCTTTCTTT.

The V and J genes are TRBV14 and TRBJ2-7; perhaps TRBD1 as D (5 bases). The CDR3 is 14 residues long. Deletions cut 5 bases from V and 3 bases from J, with 14 bases between. Germline CDR1 and CDR2: SGHDN and FVKESK. CDR3 region: CASSETGHFYEQYF. The CDR3 DNA is TGTGCCAGCAGCGAAACAGGTCACTTCTACGAGCAGTACTTC.

The rearrangement joins TRBV4-2 to TRBJ2-1; 9 bases align to TRBD2. With V trimmed by 4 bases and J by 6 bases, 7 bases remained unmatched. Germline values: CDR1 LGHNA, CDR2 YNFKEQ. This CDR3 comprises 15 residues. CDR3 DNA: TGTGCCAGCAGCCCCTACGAGCGGGAGGCCAATGAGCAGTTCTTC. Translation: CASSPYEREANEQFF.

The chain carries TRBV7-8 and TRBJ1-1, with TRBD1 as a possible D gene (6 bases). This CDR3 is built from 17 residues. Germline V gene lookup returns CDR1 SGHVS and CDR2 FQNEAQ. V lost 4 bases to trimming and J lost 5 bases, with 23 bases between them. The CDR3 here is CASSSTGRGVSRTEAFF. CDR3 DNA sequence: TGTGCCAGCAGCTCGACAGGACGGGGTGTTAGCCGGACTGAAGCTTTCTTT.

The chain joins TRBV5-1 to TRBJ1-4; tentatively, D is TRBD1 (5 bases). The V and J ends lost 0 bases and 0 bases respectively, with 6 bases between them. The germline V gene encodes CDR1 SGHRS and CDR2 YFSETQ. The CDR3 contains 15 residues. CDR3 DNA: TGCGCCAGCAGCTTGGGACAGTCAACTAATGAAAAACTGTTTTTT. This translates into CASSLGQSTNEKLFF.

This clone appeared once. The chain recombines TRBV10-3 with TRBJ2-3; 11 bases are a match to TRBD2. Germline CDR1 reads ENHRY; CDR2 reads SYGVKD. This CDR3 is built from 18 residues. V lost 6 bases to trimming and J lost 0 bases; unmatched junction nucleotides: 11. The CDR3 DNA reads TGTGCCATCAGAAGGGGAATTAGCGGGGGGGCCAGCACAGATACGCAGTATTTT. The encoded protein is CAIRRGISGGASTDTQYF.

The V and J genes are TRBV13 and TRBJ1-1, with TRBD1 identical over 8 bases. After removal of 2 bases from V and 4 bases from J, the junction contained 3 bases not matched to a gene. From germline, CDR1 is PRHDT and CDR2 FYEKMQ (reference sequence). This CDR3 is built from 14 residues. CDR3 in amino acids: CASSLITGGTEAFF. CDR3 coding DNA: TGTGCCAGCAGCTTAATTACAGGGGGCACTGAAGCTTTCTTT.

The V call is TRBV2, the J call TRBJ1-4; 7 bases line up with TRBD1. The germline V gene encodes CDR1 SNHLY and CDR2 FYNNEI. CDR3 size: 17 residues. Losses at the gene ends were 4 bases for V and 7 bases for J; bases not matched to a gene: 15. The CDR3 region has the DNA TGTGCCAGCAGTGTGAGACAGGGAAACATCTTAGGTGAAAAACTGTTTTTT. This sequence encodes CASSVRQGNILGEKLFF.

The rearrangement joins TRBV20-1 to TRBJ1-2; possible D gene TRBD1, 5 bases. The CDR3 consists of 11 residues. V dropped 6 bases and J dropped 7 bases, with 12 bases sitting between them. CDR1 is DFQATT and CDR2 is SNEGSKA in the germline V gene (reference sequence). CDR3 amino acids: CSAGGEGGYTF. CDR3 coding DNA: TGCAGTGCCGGAGGGGAAGGTGGCTACACCTTC.

CDR3 DNA sequence: TGTGCCAGCAGCTTAGAACTTGCCGGGGAGCTGTTTTTT. This encodes CASSLELAGELFF. The chain links TRBV5-4 to TRBJ2-2, with unresolved D. This CDR3 contains 13 residues. Germline V CDR1 and CDR2: SGHNT, YYREEE (reference sequence). V was trimmed by 2 bases and J by 6 bases, leaving 8 bases between them.

The chain carries TRBV28 and TRBJ2-1; TRBD2 might be the D (6 bases). V dropped 3 bases and J dropped 2 bases, with 20 bases sitting between them. CDR3 size: 18 residues. Germline V lookup: CDR1 MDHEN, CDR2 SYDVKM. CDR3 protein: CASSLATFSGVAYNEQFF. The CDR3 DNA sequence: TGTGCCAGCAGTTTGGCCACCTTTAGCGGAGTGGCCTACAATGAGCAGTTCTTC.

This chain connects TRBV19 to TRBJ1-2, with a tentative D call TRBD1 (5 bases). Germline CDR1 LNHDA, CDR2 SQIVND (reference sequence). The CDR3 is 12 residues long. Trimming shortened V by 4 bases and J by 6 bases, and 9 bases separated the two germline ends. The CDR3: CASSTTGDGYTF. DNA for the CDR3: TGTGCCAGTAGTACGACGGGGGATGGCTACACCTTC.

V and J are TRBV9 and TRBJ1-1, with TRBD1 as a possible D gene (6 bases). From germline, CDR1 is SGDLS and CDR2 YYNGEE. Trimming pared 6 bases from V and 3 bases from J, leaving 21 bases between. This CDR3 contains 16 residues. This chain's CDR3 is CASTRQATRADTEAFF. CDR3 nucleotide sequence: TGTGCCAGCACACGACAGGCAACAAGGGCGGACACTGAAGCTTTCTTT.

V is TRBV5-4 and J is TRBJ2-3, with 12 bases lining up with TRBD2. The germline V gene encodes CDR1 SGHNT and CDR2 YYREEE (reference sequence). V was clipped by 3 bases and J by 2 bases; unmatched bases: 4. This CDR3 has 16 residues. CDR3 DNA sequence: TGTGCCAGCAGCTCCCGGACTAGCGGGGCCACAGATACGCAGTATTTT. Its protein is CASSSRTSGATDTQYF.